Described below is a single T cell receptor beta chain sequence and its context. Here immunoSEQ multiplex PCR was the method, and the copy in TCRdb shows in-frame clones only, minus some. The data hold around 200,000 clones, with more than 70% observed a single time. Germline CDR1 and CDR2: KGHDR and SFDVKD. CDR3 length: 15 residues. V was trimmed by 4 bases and J by 5 bases, leaving 16 bases between them. The sample originates from a study of blood T cell repertoires in COVID-19. V gene TRBV24-1 combines with J gene TRBJ1-2, with D possibly matching TRBD1 (5 bases). The TCR originated in a man between 40 and 49 years old with active or convalescent COVID-19. Material: peripheral blood. The CDR3, as DNA: TGTGCCACCAGTGACACTGCAACAGGACGATATGGCTACACCTTC. Protein product: CATSDTATGRYGYTF.